This T cell receptor (beta chain) originates from a study of beta chain features in type 1 diabetes. Overall study findings and caveats: Within patients, naive, central memory and Treg TCRB repertoires seemed more similar than within healthy donors. TCRB CDR3s from Type 1 diabetes patients were moderately but significantly shorter in all four CD4+ subsets. Type 1 diabetes patients had fewer VDJ junction insertions and more deletions. A potential PCR bias toward shorter templates would be equal in patient and control samples.

One heparinised blood draw averaging roughly 120 mL was given by each donor. The CDR3 extends over 13 amino acids. V shed 5 bases and J shed 14 bases, with 16 bases lying between them. Germline V gene lookup returns CDR1 LGHNA and CDR2 YNFKEQ. This clone has just a few counts. Its antigen is not known. Every isolated RNA sample was fully reverse transcribed, so sequencing captured expressed TCRB transcripts. Assay: immunoSEQ multiplex PCR; the TCRdb copy retains only in-frame clones and omits some. Among hundreds of thousands of clones listed, about a tenth were seen once. The V and J genes are TRBV4-2 and TRBJ1-6; D is unclear. The sample comprised naive CD4+ T cells from blood. The TCR originated in a man under 40 with type 1 diabetes. In DNA form, the CDR3 reads TGTGCCAGCAGCTTGGAACCACACGGGGCCCTCCACTTT. This encodes CASSLEPHGALHF.